What follows are 14 T cell receptor beta chains derived from one specimen sequenced in a study of T cells in Graves' hyperthyroidism and ophthalmopathy (dated by TCRdb to between 2017 and 2020). Receptor amplification or capture employed multiplex PCR. Sequenced on an Illumina HiSeq 2000. TCR beta CDR3 regions were amplified from RNA transcripts. The TCR CDR3 was subjected to a first round of RT-PCR using the HTBI primer set and the Qiagen OneStep RT-PCR kit. TCRdb took the public reads, trimmed them with fastp at Q25, ran MiXCR for clone calling and kept in-frame beta chains. One record per CDR3 amino acid sequence lists the most common genes and DNA. A total of some 350,000 distinct CDR3 sequences appear in this sample, 13% to 15% of them only once. Roughly a fifth of the sample rests with the top ten. Sequencing was carried out using blood. Receptors originate from a woman aged 55-75 years with Graves' ophthalmopathy.

This clonotype was found many times. The chain employs TRBV2 and TRBJ2-2; D gene unclear. The CDR3 contains 13 residues. V was pared by 7 bases and J by 3 bases, with 9 bases between. Germline loops: CDR1 SNHLY, CDR2 FYNNEI. CDR3 sequence reads: CASTEAYTGELFF. The CDR3, as DNA: TGTGCCAGCACCGAGGCGTACACCGGGGAGCTGTTTTTT.

To note about this clonotype: A much bigger clone sits one base away, suggesting this may be a read error. The chain is built from TRBV12-3 or TRBV12-4 and TRBJ2-3, with TRBD2 matching 10 bases. There are 16 residues in the CDR3. CDR3 DNA sequence: TGTGCCAGCAGTTTATGGAGGACTAGCGGCACAGGTACGCAGTATTTT. The encoded protein is CASSLWRTSGTGTQYF.

The rearrangement links TRBV7-2 to TRBJ2-1; TRBD2 agrees at 9 bases. Unmatched junction bases numbered 12, after V lost 5 bases and J lost 1 base. The V gene's germline CDR1 is SGHTA and CDR2 FQGNSA. This CDR3 has 18 amino acids. The CDR3 is CASSLEGGRAGSYNEQFF. The DNA for the CDR3 is TGTGCCAGCAGCCTAGAGGGCGGGAGGGCCGGATCCTACAATGAGCAGTTCTTC.

This clonotype was detected only a few times. CDR3 DNA: TGTGCCAGCAGTCCAGCCCCCCTAAAACAGGGGGCGCGGGATACGCAGTATTTT. Translating gives CASSPAPLKQGARDTQYF. This chain joins TRBV6-1 and TRBJ2-3; 9 bases line up with TRBD1. In germline, CDR1 is MNHNS, CDR2 SASEGT. The junction had 18 bases not matched to a gene; V was cut back by 5 bases and J by 6 bases. The CDR3 is 18 amino acids.

This clonotype was picked up one time. The rearrangement uses TRBV19 and TRBJ2-1, with TRBD1 identical over 7 bases. CDR3 length: 13 residues. Looked up from germline, CDR1 is LNHDA and CDR2 is SQIVND (reference sequence). After removal of 7 bases from V and 7 bases from J, the junction contained 7 bases not matched to a gene. CDR3 region: CASTQGVQNEQFF. The CDR3 DNA is TGTGCCAGTACCCAGGGGGTACAAAATGAGCAGTTCTTC.

Worth noting for this clonotype: A much larger clone differs from this one at a single base, so this may be a read error. V usage is TRBV3-1 and J usage is TRBJ2-3; tentative D call: TRBD2 (5 bases). Germline lookup yields CDR1 LGHDT and CDR2 YNNKEL (reference sequence). V was cut by 4 bases and J by 4 bases, with 12 bases left in between. This CDR3 is built from 14 residues. The chain's CDR3 is CASSPREGPDTQYF. The DNA of the CDR3 is TGTGCCAGCAGCCCCCGCGAGGGTCCAGATACGCAGTATTTT.

The chain combines TRBV7-2 with TRBJ2-7; D may be TRBD1 (5 bases). This CDR3 spans 15 amino acids. V lost 1 base and J 0 bases, leaving 10 bases between the germline ends. CDR1 is SGHTA and CDR2 is FQGNSA in the germline V gene. In nucleotides, the CDR3 is TGTGCCAGCAGCTTAGGTCGACAGAGCTCCTACGAGCAGTACTTC. Protein: CASSLGRQSSYEQYF.

The chain uses TRBV9 and TRBJ2-3; 9 bases are a match to TRBD2. Germline CDR1 is SGDLS and CDR2 is YYNGEE. Unmatched junction bases numbered 8, after V lost 5 bases and J lost 4 bases. The CDR3 has 15 amino acids. The CDR3 is CASRPSGTGPDTQYF. The CDR3 coding sequence is TGTGCCAGCAGGCCTAGCGGGACCGGGCCAGATACGCAGTATTTT.

The chain couples TRBV19 to TRBJ1-1, with a tentative D call TRBD1 (6 bases). Per germline, CDR1 LNHDA and CDR2 SQIVND (reference sequence). V gave up 9 bases and J gave up 0 bases, with 20 bases separating them. The CDR3 extends over 16 amino acids. The CDR3 sequence is CASKIQGAGMNTEAFF. CDR3 in DNA: TGTGCCAGCAAGATACAGGGCGCTGGGATGAACACTGAAGCTTTCTTT.

This clonotype was counted between two and nine times. The V call is TRBV9, the J call TRBJ1-1; D gene unclear. V lost 1 base and J 5 bases, leaving 9 bases between the germline ends. Germline V gene lookup returns CDR1 SGDLS and CDR2 YYNGEE. The CDR3 contains 13 residues. The CDR3 DNA reads as TGTGCCAGCAGCGTACTCCGGGTGACTGAAGCTTTCTTT. Protein: CASSVLRVTEAFF.

At least ten counts were recorded for this clonotype. The rearrangement links TRBV30 to TRBJ2-1; a weak D match, TRBD1 (6 bases). CDR3 length: 15 amino acids. Germline CDR1 and CDR2: GTSNPN and SVGIG (reference sequence). Trimming stripped 4 bases from V and 0 bases from J, with 13 bases between. CDR3 sequence reads: CAWNGQPSSYNEQFF. In nucleotides, the CDR3 is TGTGCCTGGAACGGACAGCCGAGCTCCTACAATGAGCAGTTCTTC. Combining the CDR3 with reference TRBV30 and TRBJ2-1 gives the whole variable domain SQTIHQWPATLVQPVGSPLSLECTVEGTSNPNLYWYRQAAGRGLQLLFYSVGIGQISSEVPQNLSASRPQDRQFILSSKKLLLSDSGFYLCAWNGQPSSYNEQFFGPGTRLTVL.

The count of this clonotype is one. The V and J genes are TRBV3-1 and TRBJ2-6, with TRBD2 as a possible D gene (6 bases). CDR1 and CDR2 (germline): LGHDT, YNNKEL (reference sequence). The CDR3 sequence is 16 residues long. Trimming removed 1 base from V and 4 bases from J, with 11 bases in between. This CDR3 is CASSQVGGYGANVLTF. In nucleotides, the CDR3 is TGTGCCAGCAGCCAAGTGGGGGGATACGGGGCCAACGTCCTGACTTTC.

Many counts were recorded for this clonotype. The genes are TRBV12-3 or TRBV12-4 and TRBJ1-2, with D unclear. The CDR3 is made up of 13 amino acids. V gave up 3 bases and J gave up 3 bases, with 8 bases separating them. CDR3 amino acids: CASSFSGDYGYTF. As DNA, the CDR3 is TGTGCCAGCAGTTTTAGCGGGGACTATGGCTACACCTTC.

This clonotype has a count of ten or more. The rearrangement uses TRBV3-1 and TRBJ1-2, with D hard to call. Per the germline V gene, CDR1 is LGHDT and CDR2 is YNNKEL (reference sequence). The length of the CDR3 is 12 residues. V dropped 4 bases and J dropped 4 bases, with 7 bases sitting between them. The CDR3 spells CASSLMGYGYTF. The CDR3 nucleotides are TGTGCCAGCAGCCTTATGGGCTATGGCTACACCTTC.